The rows below give T cell receptor beta chains drawn from one sample of a study of neurological immune-mediated disorders. One entry per CDR3 protein results from TCRdb running MiXCR on the 5' RACE reads. Of approximately 82,000 distinct CDR3 sequences in the sample, around 14% were seen once. The sequenced sample consisted of PBMCs. The receptors shown here come from a woman between 50 and 59 years old in good health. Each CDR3 is given with its conserved first and last residue. D genes are given only for firm matches. Clone sizes are given selectively: once, few, many, or a class where the clone is expanded.

D gene	J gene	clone size	CDR3 length	V gene	CDR3 protein	CDR3 DNA
NA	TRBJ2-5	many	14	TRBV12-3/TRBV12-4	CASSLTRQQETQYF	TGTGCCAGCAGTCTGACTAGGCAGCAAGAGACCCAGTACTTC
TRBD1	TRBJ2-5	many	16	TRBV5-1	CASSNTRTGIVETQYF	TGCGCCAGCAGCAACACCCGGACAGGGATCGTCGAGACCCAGTACTTC
NA	TRBJ2-6	NA	15	TRBV28	CASRGGSSGANVLTF	TGTGCCAGCAGAGGCGGATCCTCTGGGGCCAACGTCCTGACTTTC
NA	TRBJ1-2	many	14	TRBV3-1	CASSQRAGNYGYTF	TGTGCCAGCAGCCAACGGGCAGGAAACTATGGCTACACCTTC
TRBD2	TRBJ2-1	NA	20	TRBV28	CASTKLIGTSGRGVRHEQFF	TGTGCCAGCACCAAGCTAATTGGGACTAGCGGGAGAGGGGTCCGGCATGAGCAGTTCTTC
NA	TRBJ1-1	many	15	TRBV12-3/TRBV12-4	CASNLFPSGGTEAFF	TGTGCCAGCAATTTATTTCCCTCCGGGGGCACTGAAGCTTTCTTT
TRBD2	TRBJ2-1	many	14	TRBV5-1	CASSDPSGGNEQFF	TGCGCCAGCAGCGACCCTAGCGGGGGCAATGAGCAGTTCTTC
TRBD1	TRBJ1-2	many	14	TRBV27	CASSRQGQSYGYTF	TGTGCCAGCAGTAGACAGGGGCAAAGCTATGGCTACACCTTC
NA	TRBJ2-5	NA	14	TRBV5-1	CASYPGSTQETQYF	TGCGCCAGCTACCCGGGCAGCACCCAAGAGACCCAGTACTTC
NA	TRBJ1-1	many	15	TRBV4-1	CASSQDIQSNTEAFF	TGCGCCAGCAGCCAAGATATCCAGAGTAACACTGAAGCTTTCTTT
TRBD2	TRBJ2-3	many	17	TRBV5-1	CASSLKMRGGSTDTQYF	TGCGCCAGCAGCTTGAAGATGCGGGGGGGAAGCACAGATACGCAGTATTTT
NA	TRBJ2-7	many	12	TRBV20-1	CSARVPAYEQYF	TGCAGTGCTAGGGTACCCGCCTACGAGCAGTACTTC
NA	TRBJ1-1	few	11	TRBV20-1	CSASGFAEAFF	TGCAGTGCTAGCGGCTTTGCTGAAGCTTTCTTT
NA	TRBJ2-5	medium-sized	15	TRBV7-6	CASSLNLGSAETQYF	TGTGCCAGCAGCCTAAATCTGGGGTCTGCGGAGACCCAGTACTTC
TRBD1	TRBJ1-1	many	15	TRBV5-1	CASSPDRVTNTEAFF	TGCGCCAGCAGCCCGGACAGGGTAACGAACACTGAAGCTTTCTTT
TRBD1	TRBJ1-5	NA	14	TRBV7-2	CASSPGTGNPPQHF	TGTGCCAGCAGCCCTGGGACAGGAAATCCGCCCCAGCATTTT
NA	TRBJ1-2	NA	15	TRBV12-3/TRBV12-4	CASTGRTPRGDGYTF	TGTGCCAGCACCGGGCGGACACCCCGAGGGGATGGCTACACCTTC
TRBD2	TRBJ2-7	many	15	TRBV6-5	CASRYSGTSDYEQYF	TGTGCCAGCAGATACTCCGGGACTAGTGACTACGAGCAGTACTTC
TRBD2	TRBJ2-1	once	15	TRBV6-6	CASNTERGAYNEQFF	TGTGCCAGCAATACCGAGCGGGGGGCCTACAATGAGCAGTTCTTC
TRBD1	TRBJ2-2	many	17	TRBV15	CATSSPRGQGVVGELFF	TGTGCCACCAGCAGTCCCCGAGGACAGGGGGTAGTCGGGGAGCTGTTTTTT
NA	TRBJ1-2	once	15	TRBV20-1	CSAREGTGPGDGYTF	TGCAGTGCTAGAGAAGGGACGGGGCCGGGGGATGGCTACACCTTC
TRBD1	TRBJ1-1	NA	16	TRBV7-9	CASSPDRDRGHTEAFF	TGTGCCAGCAGCCCAGATAGGGACAGGGGACACACTGAAGCTTTCTTT
NA	TRBJ1-5	many	12	TRBV7-2	CASSLFSQPQHF	TGTGCCAGCAGCTTATTTTCTCAGCCCCAGCATTTT
TRBD1	TRBJ1-1	many	17	TRBV7-2	CASSVYPGQGENTEAFF	TGTGCCAGCAGCGTATATCCGGGACAGGGGGAGAACACTGAAGCTTTCTTT
NA	TRBJ2-1	NA	16	TRBV5-1	CASSQEGLDHYNEHFF	TGCGCCAGCAGTCAGGAGGGTTTAGACCACTACAATGAGCATTTCTTC
NA	TRBJ2-4	many	18	TRBV11-3	CASSPSTGFGIAKNIQYF	TGTGCCAGCAGCCCAAGCACAGGATTCGGCATAGCCAAAAACATTCAGTACTTC
NA	TRBJ2-1	many	15	TRBV9	CASSPQVLDYNEQFF	TGTGCCAGCAGCCCCCAGGTCCTGGATTACAATGAGCAGTTCTTC
TRBD1	TRBJ2-5	many	15	TRBV5-1	CASMNGQANQETQYF	TGCGCCAGCATGAACGGACAGGCAAACCAAGAGACCCAGTACTTC
NA	TRBJ1-2	many	13	TRBV20-1	CSASAGKGYGYTF	TGCAGTGCTAGTGCAGGGAAGGGCTATGGCTACACCTTC
NA	TRBJ2-5	many	13	TRBV3-1	CASSQGGVETQYF	TGTGCCAGCAGCCAAGGGGGCGTAGAGACCCAGTACTTC
NA	TRBJ1-2	many	14	TRBV20-1	CSARGERQFYGYTF	TGCAGTGCTAGAGGAGAAAGACAGTTCTATGGCTACACCTTC
TRBD1	TRBJ2-7	many	15	TRBV7-6	CASSLGPGTGFEQYF	TGTGCCAGCAGCCTAGGTCCCGGGACAGGGTTCGAGCAGTACTTC
TRBD1	TRBJ2-7	many	16	TRBV5-1	CASSRSGTGTAEEQYF	TGCGCCAGCTCACGCTCCGGGACAGGGACAGCGGAGGAGCAGTACTTC
NA	TRBJ1-1	many	12	TRBV24-1	CATGGMNTEAFF	TGTGCCACCGGCGGCATGAACACTGAAGCTTTCTTT
NA	TRBJ2-6	many	18	TRBV4-1	CASSQVPSRGAGANVLTF	TGCGCCAGCAGCCAAGTACCGTCCAGGGGGGCTGGGGCCAACGTCCTGACTTTC
TRBD1	TRBJ2-7	many	15	TRBV6-5	CASSYSYTGGYEQYF	TGTGCCAGCAGTTATTCCTATACAGGGGGGTACGAGCAGTACTTC
NA	TRBJ2-1	many	14	TRBV5-1	CASSWEAVMEEQFF	TGCGCCAGCAGCTGGGAGGCCGTTATGGAAGAGCAGTTCTTC
TRBD1	TRBJ1-2	many	14	TRBV28	CASREGQESYGYTF	TGTGCCAGCAGGGAGGGACAGGAGTCCTATGGCTACACCTTC
NA	TRBJ2-3	many	15	TRBV6-6	CASSQSFRNTDTQYF	TGTGCCAGCAGCCAAAGTTTTCGGAACACAGATACGCAGTATTTT
NA	TRBJ2-5	many	16	TRBV5-6	CASSTDLGRSEETQYF	TGTGCCAGCAGCACAGATTTAGGACGGTCTGAAGAGACCCAGTACTTC
NA	TRBJ2-1	many	12	TRBV2	CASSEESQRRVF	TGTGCCAGCAGTGAAGAATCCCAACGGCGGGTCTTC
NA	TRBJ2-5	many	15	TRBV5-1	CASSLNTGPQETQYF	TGCGCCAGCAGCTTAAACACCGGACCGCAAGAGACCCAGTACTTC
NA	TRBJ1-5	few	17	TRBV20-1	CSARDIVGGDSNQPQHF	TGCAGTGCTAGAGATATTGTCGGGGGCGATAGCAATCAGCCCCAGCATTTT
TRBD1	TRBJ2-7	many	14	TRBV5-5	CASSNRQGVAEQYF	TGTGCCAGCAGCAACCGACAGGGAGTCGCCGAGCAGTACTTC
TRBD1	TRBJ1-3	many	14	TRBV20-1	CSARDDRVGNTIYF	TGCAGTGCTAGGGATGACAGGGTTGGAAACACCATATATTTT
NA	TRBJ1-5	many	16	TRBV28	CASSPRTPNSNQPQHF	TGTGCCAGCAGTCCGCGGACACCAAATAGCAATCAGCCCCAGCATTTT